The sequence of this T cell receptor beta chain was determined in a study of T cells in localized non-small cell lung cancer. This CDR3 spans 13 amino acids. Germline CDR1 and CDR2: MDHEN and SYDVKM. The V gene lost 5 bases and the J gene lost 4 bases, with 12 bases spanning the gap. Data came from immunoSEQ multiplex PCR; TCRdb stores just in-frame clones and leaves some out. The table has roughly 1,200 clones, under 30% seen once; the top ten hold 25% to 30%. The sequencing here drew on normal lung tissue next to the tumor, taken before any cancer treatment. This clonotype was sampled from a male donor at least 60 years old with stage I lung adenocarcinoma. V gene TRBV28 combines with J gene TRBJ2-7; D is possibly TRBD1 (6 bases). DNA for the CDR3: TGTGCCAGCAGTCCAGGGGACGGATACGAGCAGTACTTC. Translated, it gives CASSPGDGYEQYF.